This T cell receptor (beta chain) was recorded in a study of cytomegalovirus exposure and HLA in healthy donors. Germline V gives CDR1 MNHEY, CDR2 SMNVEV (reference sequence). The CDR3 totals 16 residues. The trim removed 3 bases at V and 2 bases at J, leaving 10 bases unmatched. The primer mix had 60 Vbeta and 13 Jbeta primers. Data came from immunoSEQ multiplex PCR; TCRdb stores just in-frame clones and leaves some out. The repertoire holds 270,000 or so clones, just over 85% seen once, with less than 4.5% in the top ten. The chain employs TRBV27 and TRBJ2-7; 7 bases align to TRBD1. The TCR comes from a man between 40 and 49 years old in good health and CMV-seropositive. Sequenced: PBMCs. The CDR3 DNA reads as TGTGCCAGCAGTTTGACCGGGACAGCGGATACCTACGAGCAGTACTTC. Amino acids: CASSLTGTADTYEQYF.